The clone carrying this T cell receptor (beta chain) was recorded only once. Its antigen is not known. This specimen belongs to a study of lymphopenia after photon versus proton radiotherapy. The CDR3 is 16 amino acids. CDR1 is MDHEN and CDR2 is SYDVKM in the germline V gene. V dropped 5 bases and J dropped 4 bases, with 19 bases sitting between them. Produced via immunoSEQ multiplex PCR; TCRdb's table is partial and in-frame only. The profile shows 150,000 to 200,000 clones, less than 90% of them singletons. The study's findings and limits: Oligoclonal CD8+ Temra expansion after nadir drove photon patients' diversity drop. Survival link was tested only in deceased patients; proton benefit remains a possibility. Relative stability marked proton patients; photon patients lost diversity and naive cells. Post-nadir TCR diversity decline inversely tracked overall survival among those who died.

The material sequenced was peripheral blood, taken from a patient treated with photon-based radiotherapy. This sequence originates from a man aged 50 or older with gastric cancer. This chain links TRBV28 with TRBJ2-3, with a tentative D call TRBD1 (5 bases). In DNA, the CDR3 is TGTGCCAGCAGTGCCCCAGGGTCTCGAGACGCAGATACGCAGTATTTT. Amino acids: CASSAPGSRDADTQYF.